The clone carrying this TCR beta chain was detected many times. Its target is not known. In making TCR cDNA, 5'RACE template switching added a universal primer site and UMIs to it. TCRdb re-analysed the 5' RACE reads in MiXCR, keeping a single row per CDR3 protein. Counted here are some 420,000 distinct CDR3 sequences, roughly a sixth occurring once; the ten biggest clones make up roughly a sixth. This record belongs to a study of T cells after yellow fever vaccination. Overall study: Each low-cell-number fraction was prepared by means of SMART-Seq v4 Ultra Low Input. Study conclusions and caveats: The secondary response peaked faster, at day 5 versus 15, but was weaker.

This receptor was obtained from a man younger than 30 who received the YFV17D yellow fever vaccine. The sequences come from PBMCs, collected before the yellow fever booster vaccination.

The CDR3 DNA is TGTGCCAGCAGCCTTGGACTAGCGGGGAACAATGAGCAGTTCTTC. Its protein is CASSLGLAGNNEQFF. The V gene is TRBV7-3, the J gene TRBJ2-1, with 12 bases that match TRBD2. V was clipped by 5 bases and J by 5 bases; unmatched bases: 4. CDR1 SGHTA and CDR2 FQGTGA come from the germline V gene. CDR3 length: 15 amino acids. Full variable domain (remainder filled in from reference TRBV7-3 and TRBJ2-1): GAGVSQTPSNKVTEKGKYVELRCDPISGHTALYWYRQSLGQGPEFLIYFQGTGAADDSGLPNDRFFAVRPEGSVSTLKIQRTERGDSAVYLCASSLGLAGNNEQFFGPGTRLTVL.